This is a list of T cell receptor beta chains from one sample in a study of blood T cell repertoires in COVID-19. This table comes from immunoSEQ multiplex PCR, and its TCRdb copy is limited to in-frame clones, with some not included. The sample lists 150,000 to 180,000 clones; roughly 80% were seen once. Input material: peripheral blood. These receptors all come from a woman aged 55-70 years with COVID-19, enrolled during active disease. CDR3s include the opening cysteine and the closing phenylalanine or tryptophan. The order of the fields is J gene, V gene, CDR3 protein.

J gene: TRBJ2-7; V gene: TRBV4-1; CDR3 protein: CASSQDMAGVYEQYF
J gene: TRBJ2-1; V gene: TRBV7-3; CDR3 protein: CASSPRLAGETNEQFF
J gene: TRBJ2-3; V gene: TRBV23-1; CDR3 protein: CASSQSGALGTGLSTDTQYF
J gene: TRBJ1-1; V gene: TRBV29-1; CDR3 protein: CSVCPDSQETEAFF
J gene: TRBJ2-5; V gene: TRBV7-3; CDR3 protein: CASSATSGVETQYF
J gene: TRBJ2-3; V gene: TRBV6-4; CDR3 protein: CASSVQGPTDTQYF
J gene: TRBJ1-5; V gene: TRBV6-1; CDR3 protein: CASSESGYNQPQHF
J gene: TRBJ2-1; V gene: TRBV7-3; CDR3 protein: CASSRGRDSEQFF
J gene: TRBJ1-1; V gene: TRBV12-5; CDR3 protein: CASGLVMTGGPNTEAFF
J gene: TRBJ2-1; V gene: TRBV7-3; CDR3 protein: CASSSGMATYNEQFF
J gene: TRBJ1-1; V gene: TRBV3-1/TRBV3-2; CDR3 protein: CASSPRTGGLNTEAFF
J gene: TRBJ2-7; V gene: TRBV3-1/TRBV3-2; CDR3 protein: CASSQSTSGSYEQYF
J gene: TRBJ1-3; V gene: TRBV6-6; CDR3 protein: CASSYSDRGRNTIYF
J gene: TRBJ2-7; V gene: TRBV14; CDR3 protein: CASSQGRGLIIYEQYF
J gene: TRBJ2-3; V gene: TRBV19; CDR3 protein: CASSIWRDTQYF
J gene: TRBJ1-1; V gene: TRBV27; CDR3 protein: CASSLRPGGAGEAFF
J gene: TRBJ1-1; V gene: TRBV2; CDR3 protein: CASSEAAVMNTEAFF
J gene: TRBJ1-3; V gene: TRBV18; CDR3 protein: CASSYQGSTGNTIYF
J gene: TRBJ1-3; V gene: TRBV5-1; CDR3 protein: CASSFLTGSGNTIYF
J gene: TRBJ2-2; V gene: TRBV5-4; CDR3 protein: CASSATGTSGELFF
J gene: TRBJ2-7; V gene: TRBV7-9; CDR3 protein: CASRPGTVTYEQYF
J gene: TRBJ1-1; V gene: TRBV10-1; CDR3 protein: CASSERGDRTEAFF
J gene: TRBJ1-2; V gene: TRBV4-2; CDR3 protein: CASSQEGALYGYTF
J gene: TRBJ1-1; V gene: TRBV6-5; CDR3 protein: CASTNRGLNTEAFF
J gene: TRBJ1-2; V gene: TRBV19; CDR3 protein: CASSTAPGQNYGYTF
J gene: TRBJ1-4; V gene: TRBV6-4; CDR3 protein: CASRSTGGANEKLFF
J gene: TRBJ1-1; V gene: TRBV5-1; CDR3 protein: CASRPAGTPNTEAFF
J gene: TRBJ2-1; V gene: TRBV4-2; CDR3 protein: CASSQEPGGGQNEQFF
J gene: TRBJ1-4; V gene: TRBV3-1/TRBV3-2; CDR3 protein: CASSRLTEEKLFF
J gene: TRBJ2-7; V gene: TRBV11-2; CDR3 protein: CASRDREASYEQYF
J gene: TRBJ2-1; V gene: TRBV6-5; CDR3 protein: CASRSRRHNEQFF
J gene: TRBJ1-1; V gene: TRBV4-2; CDR3 protein: CASSRDRSYTEAFF
J gene: TRBJ2-3; V gene: TRBV7-9; CDR3 protein: CASSATGGATDTQYF
J gene: TRBJ2-2; V gene: TRBV19; CDR3 protein: CASSPPPAGGPRGAGELFF
J gene: TRBJ1-1; V gene: TRBV12-3/TRBV12-4; CDR3 protein: CASSLIPGGMAFF
J gene: TRBJ2-3; V gene: TRBV18; CDR3 protein: CASSPPGRLAGAGTDTQYF
J gene: TRBJ2-7; V gene: TRBV27; CDR3 protein: CASALVAGAYEQYF